This T cell receptor beta chain was captured in a study of T cells after yellow fever vaccination. Study-wide context: Fractions of limited cellularity were prepared by means of SMART-Seq v4 Ultra Low Input. Findings and limits, study-wide: Though weaker, the secondary response peaked faster, on day 5 versus 15. Abundant bulk-derived clonotypes could contaminate FACS-sorted repertoires.

As TCR cDNA was made by 5'RACE template switching, a universal primer site and UMIs were added. One entry per CDR3 protein, called by TCRdb with MiXCR from the 5' RACE reads. The sample consists of tens of thousands of distinct CDR3 sequences, 7.5% to 9% of them appearing once. The germline gives CDR1 MNHNS, CDR2 SASEGT. V lost 6 bases and J lost 5; bases outside the gene matches: 12. This CDR3 is built from 15 residues. This clonotype was counted between two and nine times. What it binds is unknown. The chain uses TRBV6-1 and TRBJ2-5; 7 positions match TRBD2. The clonotype was recovered from a man aged 30 to 39 who received the YFV17D yellow fever vaccine. Sequencing was performed on CD8+ T cells sorted from PBMCs, taken on the day of the yellow fever booster vaccination. In DNA, the CDR3 is TGTGCCAGCAGCCGGATGACTAGCAAGATGGAGACCCAGTACTTC. Protein product: CASSRMTSKMETQYF.